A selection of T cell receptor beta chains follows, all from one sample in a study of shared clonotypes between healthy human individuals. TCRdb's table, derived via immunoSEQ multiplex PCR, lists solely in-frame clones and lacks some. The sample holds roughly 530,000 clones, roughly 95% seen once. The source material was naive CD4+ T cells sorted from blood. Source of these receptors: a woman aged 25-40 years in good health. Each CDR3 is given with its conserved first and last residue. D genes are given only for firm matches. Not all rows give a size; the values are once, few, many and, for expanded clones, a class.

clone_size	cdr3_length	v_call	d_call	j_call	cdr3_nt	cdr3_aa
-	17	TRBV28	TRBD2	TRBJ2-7	TGTGCCACCAGAGGTGGGACTAGCGGGAGGTCTACCTACGAGCAGTACTTC	CATRGGTSGRSTYEQYF
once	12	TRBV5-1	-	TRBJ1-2	TGCGCCAGCAGCTTGACGGACTATGGCTACACCTTC	CASSLTDYGYTF
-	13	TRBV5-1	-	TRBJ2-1	TGCGCCAGCAGCAAGGAGCAGGGGGGTGAGCAGTTCTTC	CASSKEQGGEQFF
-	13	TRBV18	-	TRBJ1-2	TGTGCCAGCTCACCACCATCAGGTTATGGCTACACCTTC	CASSPPSGYGYTF
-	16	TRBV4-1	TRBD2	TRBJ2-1	TGCGCCAGCAGCCAAGGCCTAGCGGGTACCTACAATGAGCAGTTCTTC	CASSQGLAGTYNEQFF
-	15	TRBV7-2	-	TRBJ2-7	TGTGCCAGCAGCTTTGTGCAGGGGGGCGGATACGAGCAGTACTTC	CASSFVQGGGYEQYF
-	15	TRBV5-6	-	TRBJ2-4	TGTGCCAGCAGCTTGGGGTTAGCACGGGGGAACATTCAGTACTTC	CASSLGLARGNIQYF
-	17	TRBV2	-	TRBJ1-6	TGTGCCAGCAGTGAAGCGCTTCTACGGCCGGGTGCTCCTCCCCTCCACTTT	CASSEALLRPGAPPLHF
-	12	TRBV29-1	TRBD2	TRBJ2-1	TGCAGCTACGGGGAAGCGGGAGCTGAGCAGTTCTTC	CSYGEAGAEQFF
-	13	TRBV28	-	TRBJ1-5	TGTGCCAGCAGTTCAGACAGCAATCAGCCCCAGCATTTT	CASSSDSNQPQHF
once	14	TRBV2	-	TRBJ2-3	TGTGCCAGCAGTGAAGGCAGGGTTCGCGATACGCAGTATTTT	CASSEGRVRDTQYF
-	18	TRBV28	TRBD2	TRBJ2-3	TGTGCCAGCAGTTCTGGGGCTGTAGCGGGGGGAAGCACAGATACGCAGTATTTT	CASSSGAVAGGSTDTQYF
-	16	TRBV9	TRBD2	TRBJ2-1	TGTGCCAGCAGCTCTCCATTTGCGGGGGGATACAATGAGCAGTTCTTC	CASSSPFAGGYNEQFF
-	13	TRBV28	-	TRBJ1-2	TGTGCCAGCAGTCCCGGCCGAGAAAGGCTACGCACCTTC	CASSPGRERLRTF
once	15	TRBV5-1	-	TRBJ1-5	TGCGCCAGCAGCTTGGCCGGGGAATTGGGACAGCCCCAGCATTTT	CASSLAGELGQPQHF
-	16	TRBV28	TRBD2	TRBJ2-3	TGTGCCAGCAGTTCCTCCTCAGCGGGACGCACAGATACGCAGTATTTT	CASSSSSAGRTDTQYF
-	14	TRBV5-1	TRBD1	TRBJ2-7	TGCGCCAGCAGCACGGGACAGGGGCTGGGGGAGCAGTACTTC	CASSTGQGLGEQYF
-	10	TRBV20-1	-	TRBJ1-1	TGCAGTGCTTTGAACACTGAAGCTTTCTTT	CSALNTEAFF
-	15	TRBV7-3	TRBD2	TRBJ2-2	TGTGCCAGCAGCGAACCGGGACTAGCGGACCAAGGGCTGTTTTTT	CASSEPGLADQGLFF
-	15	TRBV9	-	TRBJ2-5	TGTGCCAGCAGCGTAGCCTCCCTCTGGGAAGAGACCCAGTACTTC	CASSVASLWEETQYF
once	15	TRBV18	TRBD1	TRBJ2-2	TGTGCCAGCTCACACGGGACAGGGAACACCGGGGAGCTGTTTTTT	CASSHGTGNTGELFF
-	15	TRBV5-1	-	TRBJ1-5	TGCGCCAGCAGCTTGGCCGGACGGGGGAATCAGCCCCAGCATTTT	CASSLAGRGNQPQHF
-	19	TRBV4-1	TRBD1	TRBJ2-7	TGCGCCAGCAGCCAAGGCCCGATCCTCCAACAGGGGCCACTCTACGAGCAGTACTTC	CASSQGPILQQGPLYEQYF
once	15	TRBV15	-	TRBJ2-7	TGTGCCACCAGCAGAGATCGAGGACTCTCATACGAGCAGTACTTC	CATSRDRGLSYEQYF
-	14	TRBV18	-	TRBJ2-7	TGTGCCAGCTCACCAAGCACAGGGGGGGACGAGCAGTACTTC	CASSPSTGGDEQYF
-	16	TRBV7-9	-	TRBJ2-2	TGTGCCAGCAGCTTCTCCGGACCAGGCTTGACCGGGGAGCTGTTTTTT	CASSFSGPGLTGELFF
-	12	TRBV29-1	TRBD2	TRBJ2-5	TGCAGCGGGACTAGCGGAGAAGAGACCCAGTACTTC	CSGTSGEETQYF
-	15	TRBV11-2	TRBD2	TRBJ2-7	TGTGCCAGCAGCTCACCTCGGGGGACTAGCCACGAGCAGTACTTC	CASSSPRGTSHEQYF
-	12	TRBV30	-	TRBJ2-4	TGTGCCTGGACGGGACGGGGAAACATTCAGTACTTC	CAWTGRGNIQYF
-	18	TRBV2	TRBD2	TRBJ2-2	TGTGCCAGCAAAGGCGGGGGGGATGGCTTCGCGAACACCGGGGAGCTGTTTTTT	CASKGGGDGFANTGELFF
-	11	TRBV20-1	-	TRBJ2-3	TGCAGTGCTTCCGTTAGGGATACGCAGTATTTT	CSASVRDTQYF
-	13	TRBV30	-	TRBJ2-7	TGTGCCTGGAATCCTCGGAATTCCTACGAGCAGTACTTC	CAWNPRNSYEQYF
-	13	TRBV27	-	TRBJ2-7	TGTGCCAGTAGGAGGGACATCGGGTCCGAGCAGTACTTC	CASRRDIGSEQYF
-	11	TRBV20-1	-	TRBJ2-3	TGCAGTGCTAGGTTTCCAGATACGCAGTATTTT	CSARFPDTQYF
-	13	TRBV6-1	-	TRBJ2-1	TGTGCCAGCAGCCGGACAGACTACAATGAGCAGTTCTTC	CASSRTDYNEQFF
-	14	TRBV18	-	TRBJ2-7	TGTGCCAGCTCACCCCAGGCAAGCTCCTACGAGCAGTACTTC	CASSPQASSYEQYF
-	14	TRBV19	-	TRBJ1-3	TGTGCCAGTGCCCGGGGGGACTCTGGAAACACCATATATTTT	CASARGDSGNTIYF
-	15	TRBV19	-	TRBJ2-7	TGTGCCAGTAGTACCTCCCTTTGGAGCCCCTACGAGCAGTACTTC	CASSTSLWSPYEQYF
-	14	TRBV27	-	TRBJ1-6	TGTGCCAGCAGTTTTACCGCCGTGGGCTCACCCCTCCACTTT	CASSFTAVGSPLHF
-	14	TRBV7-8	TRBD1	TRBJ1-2	TGTGCCAGCAGCTCGGACAGGACTAACTATGGCTACACCTTC	CASSSDRTNYGYTF
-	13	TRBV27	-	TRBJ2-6	TGTGCCAGCAGCCCCTCTGGGGCCAACGTCCTGACTTTC	CASSPSGANVLTF
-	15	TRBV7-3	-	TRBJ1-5	TGTGCCAGCAGCTTAACTGGCACGGTGGGCCAGCCCCAGCATTTT	CASSLTGTVGQPQHF
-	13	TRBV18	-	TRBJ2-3	TGTGCCAGCTCACGGCTTGCCGGAGATACGCAGTATTTT	CASSRLAGDTQYF
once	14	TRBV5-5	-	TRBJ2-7	TGTGCCAGCAGCCAAGCACCCGGGGCCGTGCGGCAGTACTTC	CASSQAPGAVRQYF
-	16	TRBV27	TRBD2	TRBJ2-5	TGTGCCAGCAGTTCCGGACTAGCGGGAGCGTTAGGGACCCAGTACTTC	CASSSGLAGALGTQYF
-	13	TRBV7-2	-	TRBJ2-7	TGTGCCAGCAGCTTAGCGCAGGCCGGGGAGCAGTACTTC	CASSLAQAGEQYF
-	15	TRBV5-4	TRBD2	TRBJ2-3	TGTGCCAGCAGCTTGGCTAGCGGGAGTACAGATACGCAGTATTTT	CASSLASGSTDTQYF
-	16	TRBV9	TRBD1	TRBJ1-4	TGTGCCAGCAGCGTTGGGACAGCCGCAACTAATGAAAAACTGTTTTTT	CASSVGTAATNEKLFF
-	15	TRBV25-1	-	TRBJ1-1	TGTGCCAGCAGCGAGGCAAGGGGCGCGGGCACTGAAGCTTTCTTT	CASSEARGAGTEAFF